Below are 23 T cell receptor beta chains sequenced from a single sample in a study of CD8 T cells in ankylosing spondylitis. TCRdb re-called the 5' RACE reads with MiXCR, one entry per CDR3 protein. The table has just under 95,000 distinct CDR3 sequences, roughly 8.8% seen once. Sequenced input: blood, either unsorted or a sorted T cell fraction (not recorded which). The receptors come from a male donor with ankylosing spondylitis or in good health (not recorded which).

In its sample, this clonotype was seen many times. Written as DNA, the CDR3 is TGCAGTGCCCAAGCGGGGGGAACCAATGAAGAGCAGTTCTTC. This codes for CSAQAGGTNEEQFF. The gene calls are TRBV20-1 and TRBJ2-1; 9 bases fit TRBD2. The V segment lost 6 bases and the J segment 10 bases; nucleotides outside the gene matches: 13. The germline V gene has CDR1 DFQATT and CDR2 SNEGSKA (reference sequence). This CDR3 is built from 14 residues.

This clonotype has ten or more counts. The chain couples TRBV15 to TRBJ2-5; tentative D call: TRBD2 (5 bases). CDR3 length: 17 residues. Germline CDR1 and CDR2: LNHNV and YYDKDF (reference sequence). Trimming took 1 base from V and 4 from J, leaving 19 bases between them. The CDR3: CATSRVRTRASGETQYF. DNA of the CDR3: TGTGCCACCAGCAGAGTACGAACGCGGGCGTCCGGAGAGACCCAGTACTTC.

This clonotype was found many times. J is TRBJ1-5 and V is TRBV7-8, with a tentative D call TRBD1 (6 bases). Trimming left V 1 base short and J 1 base short, with 11 bases between. The germline CDR1 and CDR2 sequences are SGHVS and FQNEAQ. CDR3 length: 16 amino acids. CDR3 region: CASSLEGTTSNQPQHF. The CDR3 DNA reads as TGTGCCAGCAGCTTAGAGGGGACAACGAGCAATCAGCCCCAGCATTTT.

A few counts support this clonotype. The chain recombines TRBV12-2 with TRBJ2-1; the table's D call TRBD2 went unverified against the DNA. TRBV12-2 is listed as a pseudogene. The CDR3 extends over 17 amino acids. This CDR3 reads CASRPEGCSGVYNEQFF. The CDR3 region has the DNA TGTGCAAGTCGCCCAGAAGGGTGTAGCGGGGTCTACAATGAGCAGTTCTTC.

This clonotype was picked up many times. The rearrangement uses TRBV29-1 and TRBJ2-7; a weak D match, TRBD1 (6 bases). The CDR3 has 13 amino acids. CDR1 and CDR2 (germline): SQVTM, ANQGSEA. V was clipped by 0 bases and J by 2 bases, with 8 bases between them. In DNA form, the CDR3 reads TGCAGCGTTGAAGATCAGGGGACCTACGAGCAGTACTTC. Translating it yields CSVEDQGTYEQYF.

Ten or more counts support this clonotype. The chain joins TRBV5-6 to TRBJ2-3, with a possible D match to TRBD1 (6 bases). Per germline, CDR1 SGHDT and CDR2 YYEEEE. Trimming took off 2 bases at V and 3 bases at J, with 16 bases between the two ends. The CDR3 totals 16 residues. This CDR3 reads CASSLIPARGTDTQYF. The CDR3 coding sequence is TGTGCCAGCAGCTTAATTCCGGCCAGGGGAACAGATACGCAGTATTTT.

This clonotype appeared a few times. The chain combines TRBV11-2 with TRBJ1-6; 8 bases line up with TRBD1. V lost 6 bases, J lost 7 bases, and 11 bases stayed unmatched. The length of the CDR3 is 16 residues. The germline CDR1 and CDR2 sequences are SGHAT and FQNNGV. In DNA form, the CDR3 reads TGTGCCAGCAGTAGCGCTCCGGGGACAGGAAATTCACCCCTCCACTTT. Protein sequence: CASSSAPGTGNSPLHF.

In this sample, this clonotype turned up many times. This chain joins TRBV7-3 and TRBJ2-3; D gene ambiguous. V shed 5 bases and J shed 6 bases, with 12 bases lying between them. The CDR3 spans 13 residues. Germline-derived CDR1 and CDR2 are SGHTA and FQGTGA. The CDR3 region is CASSLSPRDTQYF. The CDR3 region has the DNA TGTGCCAGCAGCCTCTCGCCGAGGGATACGCAGTATTTT. The full variable domain, with the rest looked up from reference TRBV7-3 and TRBJ2-3, is GAGVSQTPSNKVTEKGKYVELRCDPISGHTALYWYRQSLGQGPEFLIYFQGTGAADDSGLPNDRFFAVRPEGSVSTLKIQRTERGDSAVYLCASSLSPRDTQYFGPGTRLTVL.

This clonotype was observed at least ten times. The rearrangement uses TRBV28 and TRBJ2-7, with 10 bases lining up with TRBD2. CDR1 and CDR2 (germline): MDHEN, SYDVKM. V lost 7 bases and J lost 3; bases outside the gene matches: 12. This CDR3 contains 16 residues. The CDR3 DNA is TGTGCCAGCAAAGCGGGGGGGCCCCGCCCTGGCTACGAGCAGTACTTC. Its protein product is CASKAGGPRPGYEQYF. Together with reference TRBV28 and TRBJ2-7, the CDR3 gives the full variable domain: DVKVTQSSRYLVKRTGEKVFLECVQDMDHENMFWYRQDPGLGLRLIYFSYDVKMKEKGDIPEGYSVSREKKERFSLILESASTNQTSMYLCASKAGGPRPGYEQYFGPGTRLTVT.

This clonotype was seen many times. The genes are TRBV9 and TRBJ2-5; no clear D gene. V lost 0 bases, J lost 2 bases, and 11 bases lay in between. Germline CDR1 and CDR2: SGDLS and YYNGEE. The CDR3 is made up of 15 amino acids. The CDR3 reads CASSVDGKGQETQYF. In DNA, the CDR3 is TGTGCCAGCAGCGTAGATGGGAAGGGACAAGAGACCCAGTACTTC.

This clonotype showed up many times. The chain combines TRBV2 with TRBJ2-2; D may be TRBD2 (5 bases). CDR1 and CDR2 from the germline V gene are SNHLY and FYNNEI. CDR3 length equals 16 residues. V lost 10 bases, J lost 6 bases, and 24 bases lay in between. The CDR3 DNA follows: TGTGCCACCATCTCAGTTATGCGATCGGGATCCGGGGAGCTGTTTTTT. It is translated as CATISVMRSGSGELFF.

This clonotype was counted ten times or more. V is TRBV28 and J is TRBJ1-2; D unclear. This CDR3 has 14 amino acids. V lost 4 bases and J 2 bases, leaving 11 bases between the germline ends. The germline gives CDR1 MDHEN, CDR2 SYDVKM. CDR3 protein: CASSSAGLNYGYTF. CDR3 in DNA: TGTGCCAGCAGTTCCGCCGGCCTGAACTATGGCTACACCTTC.

This clonotype was found many times. The V call is TRBV2, the J call TRBJ1-6; no reliable D call. CDR3 length: 20 amino acids. Trimming removed 3 bases from V and 2 bases from J, with 23 bases in between. CDR1 SNHLY and CDR2 FYNNEI come from the germline V gene. The CDR3 sequence is CASSEPAGVRGGTYNSPLHF. The CDR3 DNA reads as TGTGCCAGCAGTGAGCCGGCAGGAGTTCGAGGCGGCACCTATAATTCACCCCTCCACTTT.

With regard to this clonotype: This may arise from a read error, as a much more abundant clone is one base away. The V and J genes are TRBV7-3 and TRBJ2-2; a possible D gene is TRBD2 (6 bases). The CDR3 consists of 15 residues. The germline CDR1 and CDR2 sequences are SGHTA and FQGTGA. CDR3 nucleotides: TGTACCAGCAGCTTACATCCCGGGGGCACCGGGGAGCTGTTTTTT. Its translation is CTSSLHPGGTGELFF.

In this sample, this clonotype turned up many times. The chain joins TRBV11-2 to TRBJ2-5; D gene ambiguous. The CDR3 contains 15 residues. Trimming stripped 0 bases from V and 5 bases from J, with 13 bases between. Germline V gene lookup returns CDR1 SGHAT and CDR2 FQNNGV. The CDR3 is CASSLEIRVWETQYF. The CDR3 DNA reads TGTGCCAGCAGCTTAGAAATCCGGGTATGGGAGACCCAGTACTTC.

The sample holds many counts of this clonotype. V and J are TRBV9 and TRBJ2-3, with 10 bases that match TRBD2. Trimming at V came to 0 bases and at J to 6 bases, leaving 13 bases not matched to a gene. Germline V gene sequence: CDR1 SGDLS, CDR2 YYNGEE. The length of the CDR3 is 18 residues. Here the CDR3 reads CASSVAVAPSGGRDTQYF. The CDR3, as DNA: TGTGCCAGCAGCGTAGCGGTTGCGCCTAGCGGGGGAAGGGATACGCAGTATTTT.

This clonotype was found many times. The V call is TRBV5-1, the J call TRBJ2-5; 8 nucleotides agree with TRBD2. CDR1 and CDR2 (germline): SGHRS, YFSETQ. V shed 4 bases, J shed 5 bases, and the junction held 7 bases outside the gene matches. This CDR3 has 14 residues. This CDR3 reads CASSPTWTSETQYF. The CDR3 region has the DNA TGCGCCAGCAGCCCAACGTGGACTAGCGAGACCCAGTACTTC.

The chain is built from TRBV7-9 and TRBJ2-7; a possible D gene is TRBD1 (5 bases). The CDR3 loop spans 15 amino acids. Trimming took off 3 bases at V and 0 bases at J, with 12 bases between the two ends. Germline lookup yields CDR1 SEHNR and CDR2 FQNEAQ (reference sequence). DNA for the CDR3: TGTGCCAGCAGCTTCGCACAGGAGAGCTCCTACGAGCAGTACTTC. Its protein is CASSFAQESSYEQYF.

This clonotype came up a few times. The rearrangement links TRBV6-1 to TRBJ1-1; perhaps TRBD1 as D (6 bases). CDR3 length: 15 residues. The germline V and J ends were trimmed by 7 bases and 1 base, with 16 bases remaining between them. Looked up from germline, CDR1 is MNHNS and CDR2 is SASEGT. The CDR3 region is CASNTGLGKNTEAFF. As DNA, the CDR3 is TGTGCCAGCAATACAGGGTTGGGTAAGAACACTGAAGCTTTCTTT.

There are many counts of this clonotype. V usage is TRBV25-1 and J usage is TRBJ1-2, with D possibly matching TRBD1 (5 bases). Germline V gene lookup returns CDR1 MGHDK and CDR2 SYGVNS. Trimming took 4 bases from V and 5 from J, leaving 8 bases between them. The length of the CDR3 is 12 residues. The CDR3 reads CASSVGPYGYTF. CDR3 coding DNA: TGTGCCAGCAGTGTGGGACCATATGGCTACACCTTC.

At least ten counts were recorded for this clonotype. The chain employs TRBV29-1 and TRBJ2-7; D might be TRBD1 (6 bases). The V end lost 7 bases, the J end lost 2 bases, and 27 bases lay between the germline ends. Germline values: CDR1 SQVTM, CDR2 ANQGSEA. The CDR3 covers 17 residues. CDR3 coding DNA: TGCAGCGCTCGACCCAACTCCCGGGACAAAACGACCTACGAGCAGTACTTC. Residues: CSARPNSRDKTTYEQYF.

This clonotype was seen repeatedly, ten times or more. The chain links TRBV7-8 to TRBJ2-3, with 7 bases identical to TRBD2. Germline assignment: CDR1 SGHVS and CDR2 FQNEAQ. The junction had 12 bases not matched to a gene; V was cut back by 1 base and J by 2 bases. CDR3 length: 18 amino acids. CDR3 sequence (DNA): TGTGCCAGCAGCTTAGATTCGAGGGGCGGGAGCTTCACAGATACGCAGTATTTT. Translating it yields CASSLDSRGGSFTDTQYF.

This clonotype occurred many times. J is TRBJ1-2 and V is TRBV29-1, with 10 bases identical to TRBD1. The junction had 6 bases not matched to a gene; V was cut back by 5 bases and J by 0 bases. This CDR3 region has 15 residues. Germline V gene data show CDR1 as SQVTM and CDR2 as ANQGSEA. CDR3 bases: TGCAGCGTTCGGGACAGGGGTGCCACTAACTATGGCTACACCTTC. Translated, it gives CSVRDRGATNYGYTF.